The entry below describes one T cell receptor (beta chain). No antigen is known for it. The sample originates from a study of cytomegalovirus exposure and HLA in healthy donors. The study's findings and limits: Overall, approximately 180 TCR beta chains were annotated as cytomegalovirus-associated.

Produced via immunoSEQ multiplex PCR; TCRdb's table is partial and in-frame only. The sample contains 150,000 to 170,000 clones, less than 90% of which appear only once. The source is a man younger than 35 in good health and CMV-seropositive. The sample comprised PBMCs.

The CDR3 protein is CASSESREIYGYTF. The CDR3 DNA is TGTGCCAGCAGTGAAAGCAGGGAAATCTATGGCTACACCTTC. V is TRBV6-5 and J is TRBJ1-2, with a tentative D call TRBD1 (5 bases). The germline V and J ends were trimmed by 5 bases and 4 bases, with 14 bases remaining between them. The CDR3 is made up of 14 amino acids. Germline assignment: CDR1 MNHEY and CDR2 SVGAGI.